Following are 27 T cell receptor beta chains from one sample sequenced in a study of T cells in tumors after PD-1 blockade (dated by TCRdb to between 2018 and 2021). To prepare the library, the immunoSEQ multiplex PCR assay was applied. The table comes from immuneACCESS by way of TCRdb, which keeps in-frame sequences with V and J called. Part of the clones is missing from these tables; in studies checked, under half for an unresolved V gene and the rest for unknown reasons. Here the sample has 60,000 to 70,000 clones; around two thirds occur a single time. The ten largest clones add up to about 4.8% of the sample. Interpreted using the paper, the time point label stands for: after anti-PD-1 therapy. Sequencing was performed on PBMCs, taken after anti-PD-1 treatment. These receptors all come from a human donor with basal cell carcinoma.

This clone was counted between two and nine times. The DNA of the CDR3 is TGCGCCAGCAGCGCCAATAGCGGGGGGACCCAGTACTTC. This codes for CASSANSGGTQYF. The chain employs TRBV5-1 and TRBJ2-5, with TRBD2 matching over 9 bases. Germline CDR1 and CDR2: SGHRS and YFSETQ. The CDR3 sequence is 13 residues long. V shed 4 bases, J shed 7 bases, and the junction held 5 bases outside the gene matches. The full variable domain, with the rest looked up from reference TRBV5-1 and TRBJ2-5, is KAGVTQTPRYLIKTRGQQVTLSCSPISGHRSVSWYQQTPGQGLQFLFEYFSETQRNKGNFPGRFSGRQFSNSRSEMNVSTLELGDSALYLCASSANSGGTQYFGPGTRLLVL.

The genes are TRBV6-5 and TRBJ1-2; possible D gene TRBD1, 5 bases. V was shortened by 0 bases and J by 0 bases, with 8 bases between the two germline ends. CDR1 and CDR2 (germline): MNHEY, SVGAGI. The CDR3 consists of 15 residues. The CDR3 coding sequence is TGTGCCAGCAGTTACTCAGGGGCCTCTAACTATGGCTACACCTTC. Translation: CASSYSGASNYGYTF.

This clone was observed once. J is TRBJ2-3 and V is TRBV7-2, with D possibly being TRBD1 or TRBD2 (5 bases each). Germline V gives CDR1 SGHTA, CDR2 FQGNSA. Trimming stripped 1 base from V and 5 bases from J, with 16 bases between. The CDR3 is 16 residues long. This chain's CDR3 is CASSLGDQRGVDTQYF. The CDR3 nucleotides read TGTGCCAGCAGCTTAGGGGACCAGAGAGGGGTAGATACGCAGTATTTT.

The chain couples TRBV15 to TRBJ2-7, with D uncertain. Germline CDR1 reads LNHNV; CDR2 reads YYDKDF (reference sequence). This CDR3 spans 14 amino acids. V shed 0 bases and J shed 6 bases, with 12 bases lying between them. CDR3: CATSRDSYGGEQYF. The CDR3 coding sequence is TGTGCCACCAGCAGAGATTCGTACGGTGGCGAGCAGTACTTC. Based on the CDR3 plus reference TRBV15 and TRBJ2-7, the full variable domain is DAMVIQNPRYQVTQFGKPVTLSCSQTLNHNVMYWYQQKSSQAPKLLFHYYDKDFNNEADTPDNFQSRRPNTSFCFLDIRSPGLGDTAMYLCATSRDSYGGEQYFGPGTRLTVT.

This chain links TRBV27 with TRBJ2-1; possible D gene TRBD2, 6 bases. Trimming left V 8 bases short and J 3 bases short, with 11 bases between. There are 13 residues in the CDR3. Germline lookup yields CDR1 MNHEY and CDR2 SMNVEV (reference sequence). The CDR3 DNA follows: TGTGCCAGCGGTACTAGCCACTACAATGAGCAGTTCTTC. The encoded protein is CASGTSHYNEQFF.

The genes are TRBV27 and TRBJ1-2; TRBD1 might be the D (5 bases). V gave up 0 bases and J gave up 3 bases, with 17 bases separating them. CDR1 MNHEY and CDR2 SMNVEV come from the germline V gene (reference sequence). The CDR3 is 17 residues long. CDR3 sequence reads: CASSLSYRDRSDYGYTF. CDR3 nucleotides: TGTGCCAGCAGTTTATCGTACCGGGACCGCTCGGACTATGGCTACACCTTC.

For this clone: An end of the junction does not agree with germline; a read error may underlie this. The V gene is TRBV5-6, the J gene TRBJ1-2, with a possible D match to TRBD1 (5 bases). Germline CDR1 reads SGHDT; CDR2 reads YYEEEE. The length of the CDR3 is 16 residues. The chain's CDR3 is CVSSLYPRTSRNGYTF. The DNA for the CDR3 is TGTGTCAGCAGCCTTTACCCCCGGACAAGTAGAAACGGCTACACCTTC.

The chain couples TRBV5-4 to TRBJ1-1, with D unresolved. Germline CDR1 SGHNT, CDR2 YYREEE (reference sequence). CDR3 length: 14 amino acids. The germline V and J ends were trimmed by 2 bases and 1 base, with 9 bases remaining between them. This CDR3 reads CASSLATKNTEAFF. The CDR3 coding sequence is TGTGCCAGCAGCTTAGCGACAAAGAACACTGAAGCTTTCTTT. The variable domain in full, with the rest retrieved from reference TRBV5-4 and TRBJ1-1, is ETGVTQSPTHLIKTRGQQVTLRCSSQSGHNTVSWYQQALGQGPQFIFQYYREEENGRGNFPPRFSGLQFPNYSSELNVNALELDDSALYLCASSLATKNTEAFFGQGTRLTVV.

V and J are TRBV7-2 and TRBJ1-2; D ambiguous. The ends were cut back, 1 base at V and 0 bases at J, with 9 bases in the middle. In germline, CDR1 is SGHTA, CDR2 FQGNSA. The CDR3 is 15 amino acids. In DNA, the CDR3 is TGTGCCAGCAGCTTAGTCGCGGTTTCTAACTATGGCTACACCTTC. Its protein is CASSLVAVSNYGYTF.

V gene TRBV2 combines with J gene TRBJ2-5; 12 bases agree with TRBD2. The CDR3 is 14 residues long. Germline CDR1 and CDR2: SNHLY and FYNNEI. Trimming removed 6 bases from V and 2 bases from J; junction bases left unmatched: 1. The CDR3 loop reads CASRTSGGQETQYF. DNA for the CDR3: TGTGCCAGCAGGACTAGCGGGGGACAAGAGACCCAGTACTTC.

The sample holds one count of this clone. The chain couples TRBV3-1 (or the pseudogene TRBV3-2) to TRBJ2-3, with unresolved D. The CDR3 length is 15 residues. The V end lost 2 bases, the J end lost 0 bases, and 9 bases lay between the germline ends. The V gene's germline CDR1 is LGHDT and CDR2 YNNKEL (reference sequence). The CDR3 spells CASSQYTTSTDTQYF. The CDR3 DNA follows: TGTGCCAGCAGCCAATATACGACTAGCACAGATACGCAGTATTTT.

The chain links TRBV24-1 to TRBJ2-3; 12 bases line up with TRBD2. The trim removed 4 bases at V and 5 bases at J, leaving 9 bases unmatched. This CDR3 comprises 17 residues. Germline CDR1 reads KGHDR; CDR2 reads SFDVKD. CDR3 bases: TGTGCCACCAGTGAGAGTCCTAGCGGGGGGGTCGGAGATACGCAGTATTTT. Translated, it gives CATSESPSGGVGDTQYF.

The chain is built from TRBV5-4 and TRBJ1-3; perhaps TRBD1 as D (5 bases). The CDR3 loop spans 16 amino acids. V was clipped by 1 base and J by 0 bases, with 11 bases between them. The germline V gene encodes CDR1 SGHNT and CDR2 YYREEE (reference sequence). The CDR3 loop reads CASSLSGVNSGNTIYF. The CDR3 region has the DNA TGTGCCAGCAGCTTGTCGGGGGTCAACTCTGGAAACACCATATATTTT.

This rearrangement joins TRBV13 to TRBJ2-7; 10 bases agree with TRBD1. The J segment lost 3 bases and the V segment lost 5 bases, leaving 10 bases of the junction unmatched. Germline V gene data show CDR1 as PRHDT and CDR2 as FYEKMQ (reference sequence). The CDR3 extends over 16 amino acids. Written as DNA, the CDR3 is TGTGCCAGCAGCCCCCCCGGGACAGGGGCCCTCTACGAGCAGTACTTC. Its translation: CASSPPGTGALYEQYF. Combining the CDR3 with reference TRBV13 and TRBJ2-7 gives the whole variable domain AAGVIQSPRHLIKEKRETATLKCYPIPRHDTVYWYQQGPGQDPQFLISFYEKMQSDKGSIPDRFSAQQFSDYHSELNMSSLELGDSALYFCASSPPGTGALYEQYFGPGTRLTVT.

J is TRBJ2-5 and V is TRBV6-5; D unresolved. The germline V gene has CDR1 MNHEY and CDR2 SVGAGI. Trimming took off 6 bases at V and 4 bases at J, with 9 bases between the two ends. The CDR3 has 12 amino acids. CDR3 nucleotide sequence: TGTGCCAGCAGACCCGTCCCAGAGACCCAGTACTTC. Protein sequence: CASRPVPETQYF.

The chain carries TRBV25-1 and TRBJ1-2, with no clear D. Germline lookup yields CDR1 MGHDK and CDR2 SYGVNS. With 4 bases removed from V and 5 bases from J, the gap between germline ends came to 14 bases. This CDR3 is 14 amino acids long. CDR3 sequence: CASSATDGMYGYTF. DNA of the CDR3: TGTGCCAGCAGTGCTACGGACGGCATGTATGGCTACACCTTC.

This clone was seen more than once but under ten times. V usage is TRBV15 and J usage is TRBJ2-2; D gene unclear. The ends were cut back, 2 bases at V and 0 bases at J, with 1 base in the middle. This CDR3 comprises 13 residues. Germline CDR1 LNHNV, CDR2 YYDKDF (reference sequence). CDR3 DNA sequence: TGTGCCACCAGCAGAACGAACACCGGGGAGCTGTTTTTT. It encodes CATSRTNTGELFF.

The J gene is TRBJ1-2, the V gene TRBV12-3 or TRBV12-4, with D maybe TRBD1 (5 bases). This CDR3 spans 13 amino acids. V was cut by 5 bases and J by 4 bases, with 11 bases left in between. The CDR3: CASSPGLAYGYTF. DNA of the CDR3: TGTGCCAGCAGTCCGGGGCTTGCCTATGGCTACACCTTC.

The chain employs TRBV1 and TRBJ2-2; TRBD1 was called by the table and not checked on the DNA. TRBV1 is a pseudogene segment. The CDR3 covers 13 residues. CDR3 region: CTSNSGIVGELFF. Here the CDR3 DNA reads TGCACCAGCAATTCAGGGATTGTCGGGGAGCTGTTTTTT.

This clone was seen more than once but under ten times. The chain couples TRBV7-9 to TRBJ2-7; perhaps TRBD1 as D (7 bases). Germline values: CDR1 SEHNR, CDR2 FQNEAQ (reference sequence). With 1 base removed from V and 6 bases from J, the gap between germline ends came to 10 bases. This CDR3 is 13 amino acids long. The CDR3 here is CASSLGQGGEQYF. The CDR3 DNA reads as TGTGCCAGCAGCTTAGGACAGGGAGGCGAGCAGTACTTC.

The J gene is TRBJ1-1, the V gene TRBV5-8; D remains unclear. CDR3 length: 12 amino acids. V shed 2 bases and J shed 10 bases, with 12 bases lying between them. Germline assignment: CDR1 SGHTS and CDR2 YDEGEE. The CDR3 spells CASSLMGSGAFF. The CDR3 nucleotides are TGTGCCAGCAGCTTAATGGGGAGTGGAGCTTTCTTT.

This clone appeared once. V usage is TRBV30 and J usage is TRBJ1-2; the D gene is possibly TRBD1 (6 bases). There are 15 residues in the CDR3. The V gene lost 0 bases and the J gene lost 3 bases, with 14 bases spanning the gap. The germline CDR1 and CDR2 sequences are GTSNPN and SVGIG (reference sequence). CDR3 nucleotide sequence: TGTGCCTGGAGTGTAGGGACATCCTGGGACTATGGCTACACCTTC. Translated, it gives CAWSVGTSWDYGYTF. The full variable domain, rest sourced from reference TRBV30 and TRBJ1-2, is SQTIHQWPATLVQPVGSPLSLECTVEGTSNPNLYWYRQAAGRGLQLLFYSVGIGQISSEVPQNLSASRPQDRQFILSSKKLLLSDSGFYLCAWSVGTSWDYGYTFGSGTRLTVV.

A word on this clone: At one end, the junction sequence differs from germline, possibly due to a read error. Other DNA sequences in the same sample also yield this CDR3. The chain employs TRBV6-4 and TRBJ2-3, with 12 bases matching TRBD1. CDR3 length: 15 residues. Germline loops: CDR1 MRHNA, CDR2 SNTAGT. In DNA form, the CDR3 reads TGCGCCAGCAGCACCGGGACAGGGGGCCAAGGTACGCAGTATTTT. Protein sequence: CASSTGTGGQGTQYF.

The chain recombines TRBV27 with TRBJ2-2; perhaps TRBD2 as D (5 bases). V lost 0 bases and J 1 base, leaving 6 bases between the germline ends. The CDR3 consists of 15 residues. Looked up from germline, CDR1 is MNHEY and CDR2 is SMNVEV (reference sequence). In DNA, the CDR3 is TGTGCCAGCAGTTTATCCCGGGGGAACACCGGGGAGCTGTTTTTT. Encoded protein: CASSLSRGNTGELFF.

J is TRBJ1-4 and V is TRBV10-2, with D unclear. Trimming pared 6 bases from V and 0 bases from J, leaving 11 bases between. The CDR3 is made up of 15 amino acids. The germline V gene encodes CDR1 WSHSY and CDR2 SAAADI. The CDR3 is CASRGSFATNEKLFF. Here the CDR3 DNA reads TGCGCCAGCAGGGGGTCCTTTGCAACTAATGAAAAACTGTTTTTT.

This clone was observed once. Here the CDR3 reads CASSDGASVYNSPLHF. The CDR3 region has the DNA TGTGCCAGCTCCGACGGCGCGTCGGTCTATAATTCACCCCTCCACTTT. V is TRBV18 and J is TRBJ1-6, with D unclear. The germline CDR1 and CDR2 sequences are KGHSH and LQKENI. This CDR3 region has 16 residues. The V and J ends lost 6 bases and 3 bases respectively, with 15 bases between them.

The CDR3 sequence is CASSQVGTRRGDTQYF. CDR3 nucleotides: TGCGCCAGCAGCCAAGTAGGGACAAGACGAGGGGATACGCAGTATTTT. V usage is TRBV4-1 and J usage is TRBJ2-3, with TRBD1 as a possible D gene (6 bases). V was trimmed by 1 base and J by 6 bases, leaving 17 bases between them. The CDR3 is 16 amino acids. Germline CDR1 MGHRA, CDR2 YSYEKL.